A single sample is the source of the 21 T cell receptor beta chains below, sequenced in a study of regulatory T cells in long-lasting Graves disease. Time point given: persistent/refractory GD, antithyroid drugs over 5 years with positive TRAb. Following extraction of RNA from PBMCs, that RNA was used to make the TCR library. Combining iRepertoire HTBI primers with Arm-PCR of CDR3 regions, the authors built TCR beta libraries. From the multiplex PCR reads, TCRdb called clonotypes with MiXCR, one entry per CDR3 protein. The table includes some 450,000 distinct CDR3 sequences, about a quarter detected once. Material: peripheral blood mononuclear cells (PBMCs), obtained when the disease was refractory, from a patient treated with antithyroid drugs. The receptors were sampled from a female donor with Graves disease.

This clonotype was detected ten times or more. The chain has TRBV7-9 and TRBJ2-5; 10 bases fit TRBD2. Germline V gene sequence: CDR1 SEHNR, CDR2 FQNEAQ (reference sequence). Trimming cost V 5 bases and J 5 bases; bases outside gene matches: 8. The length of the CDR3 is 15 residues. CDR3 nucleotides: TGTGCCAGCAGCCCGTTAGCGGGAGGAGACGAGACCCAGTACTTC. It translates to CASSPLAGGDETQYF.

The rearrangement links TRBV20-1 to TRBJ2-5; no clear D gene. Trimming took 1 base from V and 2 from J, leaving 5 bases between them. Germline V gives CDR1 DFQATT, CDR2 SNEGSKA (reference sequence). This CDR3 spans 12 amino acids. The CDR3 nucleotides are TGCAGTGCTAGAGTTTCGCAAGAGACCCAGTACTTC. It translates to CSARVSQETQYF.

This clonotype has more than one count but fewer than ten. The V call is TRBV3-1, the J call TRBJ2-5; D is ambiguous. Trimming cost V 0 bases and J 4 bases, with 3 bases left between them. The CDR3 contains 12 residues. Per the germline V gene, CDR1 is LGHDT and CDR2 is YNNKEL (reference sequence). Here the CDR3 reads CASSQDVETQYF. The CDR3, as DNA: TGTGCCAGCAGCCAAGATGTAGAGACCCAGTACTTC.

This clonotype was seen at least ten times. The J gene is TRBJ2-7, the V gene TRBV7-2, with a possible D match to TRBD1 (6 bases). In germline, CDR1 is SGHTA, CDR2 FQGNSA. The CDR3 is made up of 14 amino acids. The V end was cut by 6 bases, the J end by 3 bases, with 15 bases between. For the CDR3, the DNA is TGTGCCAGCAGAACCGGGACAACCGGCTACGAGCAGTACTTC. Its protein is CASRTGTTGYEQYF.

The chain couples TRBV27 to TRBJ2-1; 8 bases agree with TRBD2. Per germline, CDR1 MNHEY and CDR2 SMNVEV (reference sequence). The CDR3 is 16 amino acids. The junction had 11 bases not matched to a gene; V was cut back by 5 bases and J by 5 bases. The CDR3 here is CASSTTSGTRDNEQFF. As DNA, the CDR3 is TGTGCCAGCAGTACGACATCCGGGACTAGAGACAATGAGCAGTTCTTC.

Of note for this clonotype: At one boundary the junction diverges from the germline segment, which might be a read error. The chain uses TRBV6-1 and TRBJ1-1; no clear D gene. Germline loops: CDR1 MNHNS, CDR2 SASEGT. The CDR3 covers 15 residues. CDR3 protein: CAGSLLTDPAFEAFF. CDR3 bases: TGTGCCGGCAGCCTTTTAACAGACCCAGCCTTTGAAGCTTTCTTT.

This clonotype was seen a few times. V is TRBV24-1 and J is TRBJ2-2; possible D gene TRBD1, 5 bases. The CDR3 has 14 amino acids. Trimming removed 4 bases at V and 4 bases at J, with 9 bases between. Germline CDR1 KGHDR, CDR2 SFDVKD. CDR3 nucleotide sequence: TGTGCCACCAGTGAATCAGGGTTCACCGGGGAGCTGTTTTTT. It codes for CATSESGFTGELFF.

J is TRBJ1-2 and V is TRBV29-1; D is ambiguous. Trimming stripped 7 bases from V and 0 bases from J, with 9 bases between. Per the germline V gene, CDR1 is SQVTM and CDR2 is ANQGSEA. The CDR3 consists of 12 residues. The CDR3 nucleotides read TGCAGCGCGCGGACGGCTAACTATGGCTACACCTTC. Protein product: CSARTANYGYTF.

The chain employs TRBV7-2 and TRBJ1-6, with D possibly matching TRBD1 (6 bases). Germline V CDR1 and CDR2: SGHTA, FQGNSA. The V and J ends lost 5 bases and 0 bases respectively, with 8 bases between them. CDR3 length equals 15 residues. In DNA form, the CDR3 reads TGTGCCAGCAGCCCGGACAGCTCCTATAATTCACCCCTCCACTTT. This encodes CASSPDSSYNSPLHF.

This clonotype was observed many times. This chain connects TRBV24-1 to TRBJ1-4; D gene uncertain. V was shortened by 4 bases and J by 3 bases, with 8 bases between the two germline ends. The CDR3 spans 14 residues. Looked up from germline, CDR1 is KGHDR and CDR2 is SFDVKD. CDR3 region: CATSEHGPNEKLFF. CDR3 sequence (DNA): TGTGCCACCAGTGAGCACGGACCTAATGAAAAACTGTTTTTT.

This clonotype was detected a few times. This chain's CDR3 is CASSVLTEKLFF. In nucleotides, the CDR3 is TGTGCCAGCAGCGTACTGACAGAAAAACTGTTTTTT. The chain couples TRBV12-3 or TRBV12-4 to TRBJ1-4; D not certain. The CDR3 has 12 amino acids. The ends were cut back, 6 bases at V and 8 bases at J, with 10 bases in the middle.

The chain recombines TRBV25-1 with TRBJ2-2; D is unclear. Per the germline V gene, CDR1 is MGHDK and CDR2 is SYGVNS. This CDR3 region has 15 residues. Deletions cut 5 bases from V and 0 bases from J, with 10 bases between. The CDR3 nucleotides read TGTGCCAGCAGTCGTTCCCCGTCGAACACCGGGGAGCTGTTTTTT. Its translation: CASSRSPSNTGELFF.

Only a few counts were recorded for this clonotype. V is TRBV19 and J is TRBJ2-7; D ambiguous. Germline assignment: CDR1 LNHDA and CDR2 SQIVND (reference sequence). The CDR3 is made up of 14 amino acids. Trimming took off 7 bases at V and 3 bases at J, with 16 bases between the two ends. The CDR3 sequence is CASIPLGFYYEQYF. In DNA form, the CDR3 reads TGTGCCAGTATCCCTCTGGGCTTCTACTACGAGCAGTACTTC.

This chain joins TRBV7-2 and TRBJ1-6; D is undetermined. Trimming took 0 bases from V and 12 from J, leaving 9 bases between them. Germline-derived CDR1 and CDR2 are SGHTA and FQGNSA. This CDR3 contains 13 residues. The CDR3 is CASSLARIQPLHF. In DNA, the CDR3 is TGTGCCAGCAGCTTAGCCCGGATCCAACCCCTCCACTTT.

This clonotype was counted ten times or more. This rearrangement joins TRBV6-1 to TRBJ1-5, with D tentatively TRBD1 (5 bases). Trimming stripped 2 bases from V and 4 bases from J, with 15 bases between. Germline V lookup: CDR1 MNHNS, CDR2 SASEGT. The CDR3 runs to 16 residues. The CDR3 is CASSELGAGGNQPQHF. CDR3 bases: TGTGCCAGCAGTGAATTAGGGGCGGGAGGGAATCAGCCCCAGCATTTT.

The rearrangement joins TRBV19 to TRBJ2-1, with TRBD2 matching 11 bases. The V gene end was trimmed by 9 bases and the J gene end by 8 bases; junction bases not matched to a gene: 9. The CDR3 totals 14 residues. CDR1 LNHDA and CDR2 SQIVND come from the germline V gene (reference sequence). For the CDR3, the DNA is TGTGCCAGCCAACCTAGCGGGAGGCGAGATGAGCAGTTCTTC. It specifies CASQPSGRRDEQFF.

This clonotype was counted only a few times. The rearrangement links TRBV5-4 to TRBJ2-2; the match to TRBD2 covers 8 bases. The V and J ends lost 1 base and 5 bases, in that order; junction bases with no gene match: 10. Germline CDR1 reads SGHNT; CDR2 reads YYREEE (reference sequence). The CDR3 length is 17 residues. CDR3 sequence reads: CASSLSGKRERTGELFF. The CDR3 region has the DNA TGTGCCAGCAGCTTGAGTGGCAAGCGGGAGCGAACCGGGGAGCTGTTTTTT.

This clonotype has a count of ten or more. The chain links TRBV7-9 to TRBJ1-5, with 7 bases fitting TRBD1. CDR3 length equals 13 residues. The germline CDR1 and CDR2 sequences are SEHNR and FQNEAQ (reference sequence). V lost 6 bases and J lost 6; bases outside the gene matches: 5. CDR3 DNA sequence: TGTGCCAGCAGTTGGGACAGTTCTCAGCCCCAGCATTTT. As protein: CASSWDSSQPQHF.

This clonotype came up many times. J is TRBJ1-2 and V is TRBV30; D possibly corresponds to TRBD1 (6 bases). The germline CDR1 and CDR2 sequences are GTSNPN and SVGIG (reference sequence). The ends were cut back, 3 bases at V and 4 bases at J, with 9 bases in the middle. The CDR3 totals 12 residues. CDR3 in amino acids: CAWRTGVYGYTF. CDR3 DNA: TGTGCCTGGAGGACAGGCGTCTATGGCTACACCTTC.

As concerns this clonotype: A read error may produce the germline difference seen at one junction end. The rearrangement uses TRBV2 and TRBJ1-6, with 7 positions matching TRBD1. There are 14 residues in the CDR3. Per the germline V gene, CDR1 is SNHLY and CDR2 is FYNNEI. CDR3 loop: CASREGTANSPLHF. CDR3 DNA: TGTGCCAGCAGAGAAGGGACAGCAAATTCACCCCTCCACTTT.

Turning to this clonotype: This may stem from a read error, because a much larger clone lies one nucleotide away. The genes are TRBV11-1 and TRBJ2-7, with a tentative D call TRBD1 (6 bases). In germline, CDR1 is SGHAT, CDR2 FQDESV (reference sequence). The CDR3 has 15 amino acids. CDR3 DNA: TGTGCCAGCAGCTTTGTCGGGACACCTTCCTACAAGCAGTACTTC. Its protein is CASSFVGTPSYKQYF.